This T cell receptor beta chain is from a study of blood T cell repertoires in COVID-19. Study information: Sources were T cells, B-cell-depleted T cells, or PBMCs; the material itself was cDNA or gDNA.

Clones were sequenced by immunoSEQ multiplex PCR, and TCRdb holds only the in-frame ones, with some missing. The profile covers some 220,000 clones, with approximately 81% appearing a single time and about a sixth taken by the ten largest. The CDR3 totals 15 residues. The germline gives CDR1 SGHRS, CDR2 YFSETQ. Losses at the gene ends were 4 bases for V and 5 bases for J; bases not matched to a gene: 9. The TCR comes from a woman at least 80 years old with active or convalescent COVID-19. Sequenced input: peripheral blood. The chain joins TRBV5-1 to TRBJ2-7, with TRBD2 matching 10 bases. Here the CDR3 DNA reads TGCGCCAGCAGCCGGAGCGGGGGGGCCTGGGACGAGCAGTACTTC. Translating gives CASSRSGGAWDEQYF.